This T cell receptor beta chain stems from a study of blood T cell repertoires in COVID-19. Whole-study context: COVID-19 samples, acute and convalescent, were from the United States, Italy and Spain. From T cells, B-cell-depleted T cells, or PBMCs came the material, which was cDNA or gDNA.

The ends were cut back, 1 base at V and 8 bases at J, with 8 bases in the middle. This CDR3 has 12 residues. Germline V CDR1 and CDR2: LGHDT, YNNKEL (reference sequence). The table came from immunoSEQ multiplex PCR; TCRdb's copy has only in-frame clones and leaves some out. The sample carries about 12,000 clones, 90% recorded once. The chain couples TRBV3-1 (or the pseudogene TRBV3-2) to TRBJ1-2; D unresolved. The sequence derives from a man in his 70s with active COVID-19. Sequencing input: peripheral blood. This chain's CDR3 is CASSQGTGGYTF. CDR3 nucleotides: TGTGCCAGCAGCCAAGGAACGGGAGGCTACACCTTC.